Listed here are 15 T cell receptor beta chains from one sample, sequenced in a study of shared clonotypes between healthy human individuals (TCRdb year 2020). Library preparation used the immunoSEQ multiplex PCR assay. Sourced from immuneACCESS, this table was stored by TCRdb with only in-frame sequences that have V and J called. A share of the clones is absent; for the studies checked, an unresolved V gene accounts for under half, and the remainder has no known explanation. In all, the sample holds 730,000 or so clones, and about two thirds of those were seen once. Of the sample, 1.8% is held by the ten largest clones. The sample consisted of memory CD4+ T cells sorted from blood. Per the publication, the cell subset or site label means: CD45RA-negative fraction. These receptors all come from a woman aged 25-40 years in good health.

The V call is TRBV28, the J call TRBJ1-2; 10 nucleotides match TRBD1. V dropped 5 bases and J dropped 5; count of bases not matched to a gene: 5. This CDR3 comprises 14 residues. The V gene's germline CDR1 is MDHEN and CDR2 SYDVKM. The CDR3 here is CASSGQGVGYGYTF. The CDR3 coding sequence is TGTGCCAGCAGTGGACAGGGGGTAGGGTATGGCTACACCTTC.

In regard to this clone: A much larger clone differs from this one at a single base, so this may be a read error. The sample carries other DNA sequences with the same CDR3. This chain links TRBV5-1 with TRBJ1-1, with TRBD1 as a possible D gene (5 bases). The CDR3 is 13 amino acids. Germline V gives CDR1 SGHRS, CDR2 YFSETQ. V was trimmed by 2 bases and J by 1 base, leaving 6 bases between them. The CDR3 here is CASSLQENTEAFF. The CDR3 DNA sequence: TGCGCCAGCAGCTTACAGGAGAACACTGAAGCTTTCTTT.

The rearrangement links TRBV5-1 to TRBJ2-1; the D is unclear. The V gene lost 7 bases and the J gene lost 2 bases, with 10 bases spanning the gap. CDR3 length: 13 amino acids. Germline CDR1 reads SGHRS; CDR2 reads YFSETQ. This chain's CDR3 is CASRVTTYNEQFF. The CDR3 DNA follows: TGCGCCAGCCGTGTCACTACCTACAATGAGCAGTTCTTC. The entire variable domain, with the rest obtained from reference TRBV5-1 and TRBJ2-1, is as follows: KAGVTQTPRYLIKTRGQQVTLSCSPISGHRSVSWYQQTPGQGLQFLFEYFSETQRNKGNFPGRFSGRQFSNSRSEMNVSTLELGDSALYLCASRVTTYNEQFFGPGTRLTVL.

This clone occurred once. The chain carries TRBV28 and TRBJ2-1; 10 bases agree with TRBD1. The CDR3 runs to 15 residues. Germline CDR1 reads MDHEN; CDR2 reads SYDVKM. The trim removed 6 bases at V and 10 bases at J, leaving 12 bases unmatched. Here the CDR3 DNA reads TGTGCCAGCAGAAAATCGGGACAGGGGAGGGGAGAGCAGTTCTTC. Protein product: CASRKSGQGRGEQFF.

V is TRBV13 and J is TRBJ1-4; D is unresolved. The CDR3 consists of 12 residues. Trimming cost V 4 bases and J 8 bases, with 8 bases left between them. Looked up from germline, CDR1 is PRHDT and CDR2 is FYEKMQ (reference sequence). The CDR3 DNA is TGTGCCAGCAGCTCGAGAGACGAAAAACTGTTTTTT. It is translated as CASSSRDEKLFF.

The chain employs TRBV11-2 and TRBJ2-5, with 15 bases aligning to TRBD2. This CDR3 spans 17 amino acids. V was pared by 5 bases and J by 5 bases, with 9 bases of the junction left unmatched. Germline CDR1 reads SGHAT; CDR2 reads FQNNGV. The CDR3 DNA reads TGTGCCAGCAGCCTAAGGACTAGCGGGAGGGTGGGGGAGACCCAGTACTTC. Residues: CASSLRTSGRVGETQYF.

V usage is TRBV5-1 and J usage is TRBJ2-7, with 9 bases identical to TRBD1. Germline CDR1 SGHRS, CDR2 YFSETQ. Germline trimming cut 4 bases from V and 7 bases from J; bases unmatched to any gene: 12. This CDR3 comprises 15 residues. Here the CDR3 DNA reads TGCGCCAGCAGCGTGACAGGGGGGAATGTATGGGAGCAGTACTTC. Protein product: CASSVTGGNVWEQYF.

The rearrangement joins TRBV28 to TRBJ1-5; perhaps TRBD1 as D (5 bases). V was pared by 3 bases and J by 1 base, with 16 bases between. Per the germline V gene, CDR1 is MDHEN and CDR2 is SYDVKM. The CDR3 runs 17 residues. The CDR3 sequence: CASSFSAGGESNQPQHF. CDR3 bases: TGTGCCAGCAGTTTCTCGGCGGGGGGTGAGAGCAATCAGCCCCAGCATTTT.

The table lists this clone with many counts. The genes are TRBV5-1 and TRBJ1-2; the D gene is possibly TRBD1 (5 bases). This CDR3 spans 13 amino acids. V lost 4 bases to trimming and J lost 3 bases, with 10 bases between them. Germline loops: CDR1 SGHRS, CDR2 YFSETQ. The CDR3, as DNA: TGCGCCAGCAGCACCATGGGGGACTATGGCTACACCTTC. Residues: CASSTMGDYGYTF.

In regard to this clone: Additional DNA sequences in this sample encode the identical CDR3. The chain is built from TRBV27 and TRBJ2-7; the D is unclear. Germline assignment: CDR1 MNHEY and CDR2 SMNVEV (reference sequence). CDR3 length: 11 residues. Trimming stripped 3 bases from V and 3 bases from J, with 3 bases between. The CDR3 here is CASSFSYEQYF. CDR3 bases: TGTGCCAGCAGTTTTAGCTACGAGCAGTACTTC.

The chain links TRBV28 to TRBJ1-1, with D unresolved. This CDR3 is built from 13 residues. V lost 3 bases to trimming and J lost 0 bases, with 5 bases between them. Looked up from germline, CDR1 is MDHEN and CDR2 is SYDVKM. CDR3 sequence reads: CASSFGLNTEAFF. The CDR3, as DNA: TGTGCCAGCAGTTTCGGCCTGAACACTGAAGCTTTCTTT.

The J gene is TRBJ2-1, the V gene TRBV29-1, with D uncertain. The germline gives CDR1 SQVTM, CDR2 ANQGSEA. This CDR3 spans 12 amino acids. V was pared by 4 bases and J by 6 bases, with 10 bases between. The CDR3 sequence is CSVAGPTNEQFF. The CDR3, as DNA: TGCAGCGTTGCGGGCCCAACCAATGAGCAGTTCTTC.

This rearrangement joins TRBV18 to TRBJ2-2; D gene ambiguous. CDR1 and CDR2 from the germline V gene are KGHSH and LQKENI. The CDR3 runs to 15 residues. Trimming shortened V by 3 bases and J by 3 bases, and 11 bases separated the two germline ends. The CDR3 loop reads CASSPSHDYTGELFF. DNA of the CDR3: TGTGCCAGCTCACCCTCCCATGATTACACCGGGGAGCTGTTTTTT.

This chain uses TRBV7-2 with TRBJ2-5; 9 bases line up with TRBD1. V dropped 7 bases and J dropped 5; count of bases not matched to a gene: 8. Germline loops: CDR1 SGHTA, CDR2 FQGNSA. CDR3 length: 14 amino acids. CDR3 residues: CASTANRGRETQYF. The CDR3 DNA is TGTGCCAGCACCGCCAACAGGGGGCGGGAGACCCAGTACTTC.

The gene calls are TRBV21-1 and TRBJ2-4. TRBV21-1 is labeled a pseudogene. The CDR3 is 14 residues long. Here the CDR3 reads CASSRRVSKNIQYF. CDR3 nucleotide sequence: TGTGCCAGCAGCCGAAGGGTTTCCAAAAACATTCAGTACTTC.